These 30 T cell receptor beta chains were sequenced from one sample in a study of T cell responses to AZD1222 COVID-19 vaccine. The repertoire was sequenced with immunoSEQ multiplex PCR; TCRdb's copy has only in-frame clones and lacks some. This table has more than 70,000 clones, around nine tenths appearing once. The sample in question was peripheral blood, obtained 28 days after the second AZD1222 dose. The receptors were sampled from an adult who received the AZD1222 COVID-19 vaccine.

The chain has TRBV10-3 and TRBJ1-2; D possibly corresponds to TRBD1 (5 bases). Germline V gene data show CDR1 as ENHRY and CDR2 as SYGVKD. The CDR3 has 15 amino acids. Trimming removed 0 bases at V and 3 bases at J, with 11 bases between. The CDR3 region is CAISESGGRDYGYTF. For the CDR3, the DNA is TGTGCCATCAGTGAGTCGGGGGGACGGGACTATGGCTACACCTTC.

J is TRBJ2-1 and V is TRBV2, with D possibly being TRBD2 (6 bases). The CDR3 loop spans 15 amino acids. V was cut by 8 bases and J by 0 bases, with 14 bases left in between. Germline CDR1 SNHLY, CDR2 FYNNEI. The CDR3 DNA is TGTGCCAGCTTCCTGGCGGGACGCTCCTACAATGAGCAGTTCTTC. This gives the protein CASFLAGRSYNEQFF.

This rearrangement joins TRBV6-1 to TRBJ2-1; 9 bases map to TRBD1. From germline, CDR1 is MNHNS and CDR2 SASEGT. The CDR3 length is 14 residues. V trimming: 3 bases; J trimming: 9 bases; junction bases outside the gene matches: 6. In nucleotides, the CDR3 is TGTGCCAGCAGTGAGGACAGGGGCACTGGTGAGCAGTTCTTC. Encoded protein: CASSEDRGTGEQFF.

The CDR3 DNA sequence: TGTGCCAGCAGACCCCTGGCGACCGAAAGCTCCTACGAGCAGTACTTC. This sequence encodes CASRPLATESSYEQYF. The genes are TRBV5-6 and TRBJ2-7; no clear D. The CDR3 covers 16 residues. Germline CDR1 is SGHDT and CDR2 is YYEEEE. V lost 5 bases, J lost 0 bases, and 18 bases lay in between.

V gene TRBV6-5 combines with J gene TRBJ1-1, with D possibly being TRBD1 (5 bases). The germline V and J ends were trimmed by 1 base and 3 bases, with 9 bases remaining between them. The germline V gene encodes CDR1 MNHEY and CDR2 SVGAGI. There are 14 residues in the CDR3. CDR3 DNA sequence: TGTGCCAGCAGTTACTACACAGGCGACACTGAAGCTTTCTTT. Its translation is CASSYYTGDTEAFF.

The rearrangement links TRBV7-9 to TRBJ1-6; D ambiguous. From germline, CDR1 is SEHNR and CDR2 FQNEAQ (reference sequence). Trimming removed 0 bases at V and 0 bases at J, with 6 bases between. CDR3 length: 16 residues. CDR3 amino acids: CASSLARGSYNSPLHF. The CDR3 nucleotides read TGTGCCAGCAGCTTAGCCCGGGGCTCCTATAATTCACCCCTCCACTTT.

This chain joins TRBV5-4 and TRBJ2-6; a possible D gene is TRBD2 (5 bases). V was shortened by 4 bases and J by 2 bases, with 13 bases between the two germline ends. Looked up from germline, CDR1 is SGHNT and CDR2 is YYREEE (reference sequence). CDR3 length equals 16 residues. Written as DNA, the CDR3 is TGTGCCAGCAGCGTAGGACTGTTCACTGGGGCCAACGTCCTGACTTTC. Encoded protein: CASSVGLFTGANVLTF.

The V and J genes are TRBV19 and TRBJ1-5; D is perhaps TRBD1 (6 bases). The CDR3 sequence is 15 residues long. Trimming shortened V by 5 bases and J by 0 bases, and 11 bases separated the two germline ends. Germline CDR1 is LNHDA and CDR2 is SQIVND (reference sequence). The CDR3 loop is CASSVGTSSNQPQHF. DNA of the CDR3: TGTGCCAGTAGTGTCGGGACAAGTAGCAATCAGCCCCAGCATTTT.

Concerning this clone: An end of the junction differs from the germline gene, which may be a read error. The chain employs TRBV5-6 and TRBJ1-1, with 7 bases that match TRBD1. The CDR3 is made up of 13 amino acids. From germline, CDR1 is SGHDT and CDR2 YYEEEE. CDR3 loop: CAFSGTDRVKLVF. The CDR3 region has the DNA TGTGCCTTCTCGGGGACCGACAGGGTGAAGTTAGTCTTT.

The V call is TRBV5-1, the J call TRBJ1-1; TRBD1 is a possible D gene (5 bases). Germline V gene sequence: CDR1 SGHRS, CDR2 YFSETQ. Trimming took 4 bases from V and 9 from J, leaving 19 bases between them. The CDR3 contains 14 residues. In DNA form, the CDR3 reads TGCGCCAGCAGCCCGGGGGGATCGCAGGTAAAAGCTTTCTTT. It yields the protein CASSPGGSQVKAFF.

In DNA form, the CDR3 reads TGTGCCAGCAGCGGATACAGGGAGCTGTTTTTT. This sequence encodes CASSGYRELFF. The rearrangement uses TRBV9 and TRBJ2-2; the D is unclear. The CDR3 extends over 11 amino acids. The germline V and J ends were trimmed by 3 bases and 9 bases, with 6 bases remaining between them. CDR1 and CDR2 (germline): SGDLS, YYNGEE.

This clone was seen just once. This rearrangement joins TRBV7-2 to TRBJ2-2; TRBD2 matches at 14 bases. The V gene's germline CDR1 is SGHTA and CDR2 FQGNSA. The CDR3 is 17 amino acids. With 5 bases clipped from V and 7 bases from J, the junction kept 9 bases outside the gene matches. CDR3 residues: CASSLGLAGGGGGELFF. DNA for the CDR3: TGTGCCAGCAGCCTAGGACTAGCGGGAGGCGGGGGCGGGGAGCTGTTTTTT.

CDR3 sequence reads: CASSVSYNSPLHF. The CDR3 DNA reads as TGTGCCAGCAGTGTTTCCTATAATTCACCCCTCCACTTT. This chain links TRBV2 with TRBJ1-6; unclear D gene. CDR3 length: 13 residues. The ends were cut back, 4 bases at V and 1 base at J, with 2 bases in the middle. The germline V gene has CDR1 SNHLY and CDR2 FYNNEI.

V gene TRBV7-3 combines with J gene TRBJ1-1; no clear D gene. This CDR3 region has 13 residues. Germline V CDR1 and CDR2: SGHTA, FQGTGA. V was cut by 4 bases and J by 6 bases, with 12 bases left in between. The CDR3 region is CASSSTSQAEAFF. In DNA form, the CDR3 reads TGTGCCAGCAGCTCTACCTCCCAGGCTGAAGCTTTCTTT. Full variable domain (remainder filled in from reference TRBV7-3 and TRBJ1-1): GAGVSQTPSNKVTEKGKYVELRCDPISGHTALYWYRQSLGQGPEFLIYFQGTGAADDSGLPNDRFFAVRPEGSVSTLKIQRTERGDSAVYLCASSSTSQAEAFFGQGTRLTVV.

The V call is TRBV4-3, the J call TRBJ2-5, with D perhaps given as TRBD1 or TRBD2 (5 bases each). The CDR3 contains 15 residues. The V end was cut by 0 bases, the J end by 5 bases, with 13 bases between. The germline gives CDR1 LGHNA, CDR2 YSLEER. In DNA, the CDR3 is TGCGCCAGCAGCCAAGAGGCCCAGGGACGCGAGACCCAGTACTTC. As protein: CASSQEAQGRETQYF.

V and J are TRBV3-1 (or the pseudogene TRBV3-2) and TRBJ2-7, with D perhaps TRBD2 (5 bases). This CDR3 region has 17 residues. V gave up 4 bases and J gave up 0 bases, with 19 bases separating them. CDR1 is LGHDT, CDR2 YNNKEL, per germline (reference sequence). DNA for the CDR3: TGTGCCAGCAGCCCAAACCGGACTCCCAAAACCTCCTACGAGCAGTACTTC. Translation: CASSPNRTPKTSYEQYF.

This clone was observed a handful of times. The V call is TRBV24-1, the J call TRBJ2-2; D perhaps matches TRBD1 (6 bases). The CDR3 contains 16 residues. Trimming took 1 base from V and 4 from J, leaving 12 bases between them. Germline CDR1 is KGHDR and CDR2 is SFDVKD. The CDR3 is CATSDLSDRPTGELFF. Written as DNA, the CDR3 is TGTGCCACCAGTGATTTATCGGACAGACCCACCGGGGAGCTGTTTTTT.

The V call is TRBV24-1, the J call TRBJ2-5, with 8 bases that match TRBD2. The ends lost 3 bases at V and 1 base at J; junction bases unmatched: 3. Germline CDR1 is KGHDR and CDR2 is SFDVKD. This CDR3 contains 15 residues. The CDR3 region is CATSDPLAGQETQYF. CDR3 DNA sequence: TGTGCCACCAGTGATCCGCTAGCGGGCCAAGAGACCCAGTACTTC.

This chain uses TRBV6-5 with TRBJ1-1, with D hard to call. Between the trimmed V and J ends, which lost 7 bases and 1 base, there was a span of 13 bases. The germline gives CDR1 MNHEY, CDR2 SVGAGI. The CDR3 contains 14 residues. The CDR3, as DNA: TGTGCCAGCACTCTTGGTCCAGCGAACACTGAAGCTTTCTTT. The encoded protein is CASTLGPANTEAFF.

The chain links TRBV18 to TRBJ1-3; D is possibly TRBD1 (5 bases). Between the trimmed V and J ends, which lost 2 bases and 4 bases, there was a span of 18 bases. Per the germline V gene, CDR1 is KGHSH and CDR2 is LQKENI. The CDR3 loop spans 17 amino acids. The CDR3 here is CASSPERGRVSGNTIYF. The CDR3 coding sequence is TGTGCCAGCTCACCAGAAAGGGGCAGGGTGTCCGGAAACACCATATATTTT.

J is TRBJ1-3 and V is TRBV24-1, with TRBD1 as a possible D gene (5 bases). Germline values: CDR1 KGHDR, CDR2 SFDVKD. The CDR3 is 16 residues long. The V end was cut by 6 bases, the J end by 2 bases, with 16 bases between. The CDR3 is CATSYRDQGPGNTIYF. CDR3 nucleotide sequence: TGTGCCACCAGTTACCGGGACCAGGGCCCTGGAAACACCATATATTTT.

The CDR3 DNA follows: TGTGCCAGCAGTTTTCACCGGGGACCCCAGCATTTT. It translates to CASSFHRGPQHF. The rearrangement joins TRBV12-3 or TRBV12-4 to TRBJ1-5, with D uncertain. The V and J ends lost 3 bases and 10 bases respectively, with 10 bases between them. The CDR3 length is 12 residues.

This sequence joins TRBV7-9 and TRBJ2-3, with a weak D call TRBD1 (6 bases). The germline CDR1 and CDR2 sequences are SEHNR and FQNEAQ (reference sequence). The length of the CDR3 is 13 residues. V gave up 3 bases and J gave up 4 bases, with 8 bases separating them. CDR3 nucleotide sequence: TGTGCCAGCAGCTTCGGACAGTCAGATACGCAGTATTTT. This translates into CASSFGQSDTQYF.

The DNA of the CDR3 is TGTGCCAGTAGTTTTCCAATGGGCCCGGGTGAAGCTTTCTTT. It encodes CASSFPMGPGEAFF. This chain links TRBV19 with TRBJ1-1; D ambiguous. V dropped 5 bases and J dropped 7 bases, with 17 bases sitting between them. Germline CDR1 is LNHDA and CDR2 is SQIVND (reference sequence). There are 14 residues in the CDR3.

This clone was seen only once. CDR3 DNA sequence: TGTGCCAGCAGCGTAGGGGAGTTGAACACCGGGGAGCTGTTTTTT. Encoded protein: CASSVGELNTGELFF. V gene TRBV9 combines with J gene TRBJ2-2; D may be TRBD2 (5 bases). The CDR3 is 15 amino acids. V was shortened by 0 bases and J by 1 base, with 7 bases between the two germline ends. Germline assignment: CDR1 SGDLS and CDR2 YYNGEE.

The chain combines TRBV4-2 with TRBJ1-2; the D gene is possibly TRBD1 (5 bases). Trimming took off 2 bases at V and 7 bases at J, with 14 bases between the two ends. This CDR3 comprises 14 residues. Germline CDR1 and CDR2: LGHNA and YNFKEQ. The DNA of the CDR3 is TGTGCCAGCAGCCAACCGGGGGTCTTGGGTGGCTACACCTTC. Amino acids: CASSQPGVLGGYTF.

The chain's CDR3 is CASQSATGELFF. In DNA, the CDR3 is TGTGCCAGCCAGTCCGCGACTGGGGAGCTGTTTTTT. The V and J genes are TRBV3-1 (or the pseudogene TRBV3-2) and TRBJ2-2; no definite D call. The ends were cut back, 8 bases at V and 8 bases at J, with 12 bases in the middle. Germline lookup yields CDR1 LGHDT and CDR2 YNNKEL (reference sequence). This CDR3 region has 12 residues.

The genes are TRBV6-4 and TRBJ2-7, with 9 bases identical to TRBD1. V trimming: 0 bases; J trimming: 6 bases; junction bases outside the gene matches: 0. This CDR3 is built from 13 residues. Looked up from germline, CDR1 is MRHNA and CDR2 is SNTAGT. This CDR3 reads CASSDSDRGEQYF. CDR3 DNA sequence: TGTGCCAGCAGTGACTCGGACAGGGGCGAGCAGTACTTC.

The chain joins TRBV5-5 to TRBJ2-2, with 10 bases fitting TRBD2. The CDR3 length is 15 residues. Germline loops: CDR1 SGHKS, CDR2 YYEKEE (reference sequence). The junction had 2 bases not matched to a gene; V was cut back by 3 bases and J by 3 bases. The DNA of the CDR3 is TGTGCCAGCAGCTACCTAGCGGGAGACACCGGGGAGCTGTTTTTT. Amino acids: CASSYLAGDTGELFF.

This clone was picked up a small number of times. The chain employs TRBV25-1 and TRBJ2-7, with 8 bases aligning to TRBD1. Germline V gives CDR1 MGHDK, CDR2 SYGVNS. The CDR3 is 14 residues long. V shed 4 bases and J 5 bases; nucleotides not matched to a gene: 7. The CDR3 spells CASSGQGSIDEQYF. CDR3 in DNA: TGTGCCAGCAGTGGACAGGGGAGTATCGACGAGCAGTACTTC.